A selection of T cell receptor beta chains follows, all from one sample in a study of T cells after yellow fever vaccination. TCRdb itself ran the 5' RACE reads through MiXCR, one entry per CDR3 protein. The sample includes 600,000 to 750,000 distinct CDR3 sequences, over 9% seen only once; the top ten take around 14%. The input for sequencing was PBMCs, taken on the day of the yellow fever booster vaccination. These receptors came from a man aged 25-45 years who received the YFV17D yellow fever vaccine. CDR3s include the opening cysteine and the closing phenylalanine or tryptophan. Fields, in order: D gene, clone size, J gene, V gene, CDR3 DNA, CDR3 protein. D genes are given only for firm matches. Clone size is stated in some rows and not others, as once, few, many or a class when expanded.

D: NA; size: few; J: TRBJ2-1; V: TRBV6-1; DNA: TGTGCCAGCAGCCTACAGGGATGGAATGAGCAGTTCTTC; CDR3: CASSLQGWNEQFF
D: TRBD2; size: many; J: TRBJ2-1; V: TRBV5-1; DNA: TGCGCCAGCAGCTTGGGGACTAGTGAGTACAATGAGCAGTTCTTC; CDR3: CASSLGTSEYNEQFF
D: NA; size: few; J: TRBJ2-7; V: TRBV7-2; DNA: TGTGCCAGCAGCACCCATGACTATAGCGTCTACGAGCAGTACTTC; CDR3: CASSTHDYSVYEQYF
D: TRBD2; size: few; J: TRBJ2-1; V: TRBV20-1; DNA: TGCAGTGCTAGGCCGATAGCGGGAGTCTACAATGAGCAGTTCTTC; CDR3: CSARPIAGVYNEQFF
D: TRBD2; size: few; J: TRBJ2-1; V: TRBV2; DNA: TGTGCCAGCAGTGTAAATTCGTGGGCGGGAGGAGACAGTGAGCAGTTCTTC; CDR3: CASSVNSWAGGDSEQFF
D: NA; size: NA; J: TRBJ2-2; V: TRBV6-2/TRBV6-3; DNA: TGTGCCAGCAGTTACTCTCGGGGGGCGAACGGGGAGCTGTTTTTT; CDR3: CASSYSRGANGELFF
D: TRBD2; size: many; J: TRBJ2-3; V: TRBV12-3/TRBV12-4; DNA: TGTGCCAGCAGCCCCCAGCGGGAGTTCACAGATACGCAGTATTTT; CDR3: CASSPQREFTDTQYF
D: NA; size: NA; J: TRBJ2-2; V: TRBV19; DNA: TGTGCCAGTAAAACTAGTTCCGGGGAGCTGTTTTTT; CDR3: CASKTSSGELFF
D: NA; size: NA; J: TRBJ1-2; V: TRBV30; DNA: TGTGCCTGGAGTATGGCGGGCTATGGCTACACCTTC; CDR3: CAWSMAGYGYTF
D: TRBD2; size: few; J: TRBJ2-5; V: TRBV11-2; DNA: TGTGCCAGCAGCTTAGTAGGGACTAGCAGAGAGACCCAGTACTTC; CDR3: CASSLVGTSRETQYF
D: NA; size: few; J: TRBJ2-7; V: TRBV28; DNA: TGTGCCAGCAGTGGTGAGACTGCTCCCTTCTCCTACGAGCAGTACTTC; CDR3: CASSGETAPFSYEQYF
D: NA; size: few; J: TRBJ2-3; V: TRBV29-1; DNA: TGCAGCGTTGATGCGAGCACAGATACGCAGTATTTT; CDR3: CSVDASTDTQYF
D: NA; size: NA; J: TRBJ2-1; V: TRBV5-4; DNA: TGTGCCAGCAGCACCTGGGGGAGTGGGGGTGGCGAGCAGTTCTTC; CDR3: CASSTWGSGGGEQFF
D: NA; size: NA; J: TRBJ2-7; V: TRBV9; DNA: TGTGCCAGCAGCGTAGTCGGCAACTCCTACGAGCAGTACTTC; CDR3: CASSVVGNSYEQYF
D: NA; size: many; J: TRBJ1-1; V: TRBV6-2/TRBV6-3; DNA: TGTGCCAGCAGTCCTCAACCGAACACTGAAGCTTTCTTT; CDR3: CASSPQPNTEAFF
D: NA; size: many; J: TRBJ2-2; V: TRBV7-6; DNA: TGTGCCAGCAGCTTAGCGGGGATGGACACCGGGGAGCTGTTTTTT; CDR3: CASSLAGMDTGELFF
D: NA; size: few; J: TRBJ2-3; V: TRBV7-2; DNA: TGTGCCAGCAGCTATCGGCAGGGGCCAGATACGCAGTATTTT; CDR3: CASSYRQGPDTQYF
D: NA; size: many; J: TRBJ2-1; V: TRBV10-3; DNA: TGTGCCACCCGGGGACCCCTGGGCAATGAGCAGTTCTTC; CDR3: CATRGPLGNEQFF
D: NA; size: NA; J: TRBJ1-1; V: TRBV29-1; DNA: TGCAGCGTTGAGGTATCGAACACTGAAGCTTTCTTT; CDR3: CSVEVSNTEAFF
D: NA; size: NA; J: TRBJ2-7; V: TRBV7-2; DNA: TGTGCCAGCAGCTTAAGGGTCAACTCCTACGAGCAGTACTTC; CDR3: CASSLRVNSYEQYF